This T cell receptor beta chain was retrieved from a study of T cell responses to AZD1222 COVID-19 vaccine. Points from the study as a whole: Only a handful of individuals given AZD1222 were seropositive at baseline.

Using immunoSEQ multiplex PCR, the repertoire was profiled, and TCRdb retains in-frame clones only, with some absent. The table includes roughly 100,000 clones, 75% to 90% detected once. The CDR3 is 15 residues long. The ends were cut back, 2 bases at V and 4 bases at J, with 12 bases in the middle. Germline V lookup: CDR1 SGDLS, CDR2 YYNGEE. Comment on this clone: No antigen is known for it.

The sequences come from peripheral blood, collected on day 0 of AZD1222 vaccination. The sequence came from an adult in good health. The rearrangement joins TRBV9 to TRBJ1-4, with D maybe TRBD1 (6 bases). CDR3 sequence reads: CASSVWDTNNEKLFF. CDR3 coding DNA: TGTGCCAGCAGCGTCTGGGACACAAATAATGAAAAACTGTTTTTT.